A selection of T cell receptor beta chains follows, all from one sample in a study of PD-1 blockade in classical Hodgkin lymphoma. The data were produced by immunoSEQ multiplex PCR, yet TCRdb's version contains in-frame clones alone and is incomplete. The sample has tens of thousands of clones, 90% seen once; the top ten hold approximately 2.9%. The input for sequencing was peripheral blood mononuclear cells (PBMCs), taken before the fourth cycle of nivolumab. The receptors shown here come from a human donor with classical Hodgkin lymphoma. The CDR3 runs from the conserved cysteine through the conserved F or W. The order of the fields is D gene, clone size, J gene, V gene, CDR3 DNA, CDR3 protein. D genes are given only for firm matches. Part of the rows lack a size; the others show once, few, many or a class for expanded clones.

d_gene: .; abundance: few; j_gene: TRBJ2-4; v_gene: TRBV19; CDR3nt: TGTGCCAGTAGTGAGCAGGGTACCATTCAGTACTTC; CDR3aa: CASSEQGTIQYF
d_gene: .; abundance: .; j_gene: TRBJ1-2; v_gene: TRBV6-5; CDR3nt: TGTGCCAGCAGTTACTCGTCCTATGGCTACACCTTC; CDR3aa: CASSYSSYGYTF
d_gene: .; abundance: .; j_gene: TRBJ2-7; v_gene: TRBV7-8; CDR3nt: TGTGCCAGCAGTTTTACTTCCTACGAGCAGTACTTC; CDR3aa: CASSFTSYEQYF
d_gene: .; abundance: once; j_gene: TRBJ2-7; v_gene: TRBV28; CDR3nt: TGTGCCAGCAGCCCGGGACAAGTCTACGAGCAGTACTTC; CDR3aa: CASSPGQVYEQYF
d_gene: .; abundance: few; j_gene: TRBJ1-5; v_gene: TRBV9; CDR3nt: TGTGCCAGCAGCGAAAATCAGCCCCAGCATTTT; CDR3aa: CASSENQPQHF
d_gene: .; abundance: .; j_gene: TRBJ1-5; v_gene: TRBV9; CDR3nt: TGTGCCAGCAGCGTAGGGACAAATCGGGACCAGCCCCAGCATTTT; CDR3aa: CASSVGTNRDQPQHF
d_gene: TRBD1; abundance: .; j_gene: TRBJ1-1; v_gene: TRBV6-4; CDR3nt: TGTGCCAGCAGTGACACAGACAGGGCTTCTGAAGCTTTCTTT; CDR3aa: CASSDTDRASEAFF
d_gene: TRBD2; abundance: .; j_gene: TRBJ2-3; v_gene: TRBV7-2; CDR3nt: TGTGCCAGCAGCTTAGATTGGGGACTAGCGGGGGGCACAGATACGCAGTATTTT; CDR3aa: CASSLDWGLAGGTDTQYF
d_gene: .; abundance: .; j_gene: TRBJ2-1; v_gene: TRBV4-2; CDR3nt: TGTGCCAGCAACCAAGGGGGGGCGGTCAATGAGCAGTTCTTC; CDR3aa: CASNQGGAVNEQFF
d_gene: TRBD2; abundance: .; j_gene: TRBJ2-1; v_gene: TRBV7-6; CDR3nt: TGTGCCAGCAGCTCTAGCGGGGGGCGGGGTAATGAGCAGTTCTTC; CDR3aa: CASSSSGGRGNEQFF
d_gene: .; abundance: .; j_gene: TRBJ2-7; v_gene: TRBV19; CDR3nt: TGTGCCAGTAGTATAGGGACAGCCTCCTACGAGCAGTACTTC; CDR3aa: CASSIGTASYEQYF
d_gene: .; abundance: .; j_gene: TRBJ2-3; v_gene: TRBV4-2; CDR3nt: TGTGCCAGCAGCCAAGCGGGGGGCGGCACAGATACGCAGTATTTT; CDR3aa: CASSQAGGGTDTQYF
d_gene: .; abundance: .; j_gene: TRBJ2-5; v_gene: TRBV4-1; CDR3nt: TGCGCCAGCAGCCAGGGCAAAGGGGGGTTTAACCAAGAGACCCAGTACTTC; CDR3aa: CASSQGKGGFNQETQYF
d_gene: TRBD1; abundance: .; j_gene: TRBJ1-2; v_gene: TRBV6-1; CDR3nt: TGTGCCAGCAGTGGACAGGGTGTTGGCTACACCTTC; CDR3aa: CASSGQGVGYTF
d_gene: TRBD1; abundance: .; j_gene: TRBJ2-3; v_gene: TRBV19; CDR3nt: TGTGCCAGTAGTACATCCTCGACAGGGCCCGTAACAGATACGCAGTATTTT; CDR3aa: CASSTSSTGPVTDTQYF
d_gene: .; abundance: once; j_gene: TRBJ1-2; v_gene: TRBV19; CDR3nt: TGTGCCACCTCAGGACAGCTTGACTATGGCTACACCTTC; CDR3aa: CATSGQLDYGYTF
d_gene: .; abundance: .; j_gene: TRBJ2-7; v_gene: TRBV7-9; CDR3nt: TGTGCCAGCAGCCCCTTGGGGATCGGACGGTGGGTAGAGCAGTACTTC; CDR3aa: CASSPLGIGRWVEQYF
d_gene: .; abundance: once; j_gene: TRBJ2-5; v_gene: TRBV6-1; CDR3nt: TGTGCCAGCAGAAGAGAACTCCAAGAGACCCAGTACTTC; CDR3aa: CASRRELQETQYF
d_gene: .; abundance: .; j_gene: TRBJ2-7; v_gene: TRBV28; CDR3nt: TGTGCCAGCTCGCTCCGGGTAGATGCCACTATCGAGCAGTACTTC; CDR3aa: CASSLRVDATIEQYF
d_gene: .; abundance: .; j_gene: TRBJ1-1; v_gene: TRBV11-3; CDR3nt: TGTGCCAGCAGCTTAGGCCGGGGGCGCGGTACTGAAGCTTTCTTT; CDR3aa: CASSLGRGRGTEAFF
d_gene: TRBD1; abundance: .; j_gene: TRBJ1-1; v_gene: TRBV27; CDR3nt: TGTGCCAGCATTAAGCCGGGACAGGTTGAAGCTTTCTTT; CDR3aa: CASIKPGQVEAFF
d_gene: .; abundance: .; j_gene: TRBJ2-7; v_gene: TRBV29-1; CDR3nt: TGCAGCGTTGGGAGGACAGAACTCGAGCAGTACTTC; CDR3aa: CSVGRTELEQYF
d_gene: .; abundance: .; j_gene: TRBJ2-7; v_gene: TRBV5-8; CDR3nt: TGTGCCAGCAGCTTGGAACAGGGATTGTCCTACGAGCAGTACTTC; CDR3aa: CASSLEQGLSYEQYF
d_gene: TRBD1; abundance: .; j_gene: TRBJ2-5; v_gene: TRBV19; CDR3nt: TGTGCCAGTAGTAACCGCCGGACAGGGAGCGAAGAGACCCAGTACTTC; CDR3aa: CASSNRRTGSEETQYF
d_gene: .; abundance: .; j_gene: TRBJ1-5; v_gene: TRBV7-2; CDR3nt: TGTGCCAGCAGTCCCGGGACGGTCCCAGGGGCACTTAGCAATCAGCCCCAGCATTTT; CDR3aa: CASSPGTVPGALSNQPQHF
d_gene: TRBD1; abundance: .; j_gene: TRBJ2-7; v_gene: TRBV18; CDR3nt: TGTGCCAGCTCACCCCCGACAGGGGGCTTCCCCGGGTCCTACGAGCAGTACTTC; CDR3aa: CASSPPTGGFPGSYEQYF
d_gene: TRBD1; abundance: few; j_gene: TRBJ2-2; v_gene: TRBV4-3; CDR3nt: TGCGCCAGCAGCCAACCGGGACAGGGAGGCGGGGAGCTGTTTTTT; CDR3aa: CASSQPGQGGGELFF
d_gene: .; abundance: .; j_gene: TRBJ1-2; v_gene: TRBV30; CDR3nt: TGTGCCTGGAGTGTGAACGAAGGCTACACCTTC; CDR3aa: CAWSVNEGYTF
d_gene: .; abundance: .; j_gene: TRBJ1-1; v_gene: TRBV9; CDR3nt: TGTGCCAGCAGCCCCCAGTCGGGTTGGGAAACTGAAGCTTTCTTT; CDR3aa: CASSPQSGWETEAFF
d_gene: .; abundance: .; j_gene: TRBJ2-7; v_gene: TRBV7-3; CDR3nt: TGTGCCAGCAGCTACTTTGGAGGATCCTACGAGCAGTACTTC; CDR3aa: CASSYFGGSYEQYF
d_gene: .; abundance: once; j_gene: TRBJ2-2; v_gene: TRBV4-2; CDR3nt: TGTGCCAGCAGCCAATCCCGAGGGGGGAGGAGCACCGGGGAGCTGTTTTTT; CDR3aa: CASSQSRGGRSTGELFF
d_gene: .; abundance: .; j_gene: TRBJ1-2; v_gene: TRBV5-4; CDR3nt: TGTGCCAGCAGCTTATCACGGTCGCTAAACTATGGCTACACCTTC; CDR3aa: CASSLSRSLNYGYTF
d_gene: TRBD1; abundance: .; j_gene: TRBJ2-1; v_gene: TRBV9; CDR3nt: TGTGCCAGCAGCGTAGTGGCAGGGGGCGATGAGCAGTTCTTC; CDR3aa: CASSVVAGGDEQFF
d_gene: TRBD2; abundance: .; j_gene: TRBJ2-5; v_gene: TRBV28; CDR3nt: TGTGCCAGCAGAAGACAGCGTAGCGGGGGTGAGGTGCGGGAGACCCAGTACTTC; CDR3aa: CASRRQRSGGEVRETQYF
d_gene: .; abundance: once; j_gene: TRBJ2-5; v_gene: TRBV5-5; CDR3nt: TGTGCCAGCAGTTGGGGGCCATTTCGTCAAGAGACCCAGTACTTC; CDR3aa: CASSWGPFRQETQYF
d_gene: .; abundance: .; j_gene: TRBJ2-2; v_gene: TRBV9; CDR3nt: TGTGCCAGCAGCCGTAGCGGTCCGGCCACCGGGGAGCTGTTTTTT; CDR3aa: CASSRSGPATGELFF
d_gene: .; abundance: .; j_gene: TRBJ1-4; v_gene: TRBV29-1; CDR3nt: TGCAGCGGTAGGGGAGACGAGGAAAAACTGTTTTTT; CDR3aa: CSGRGDEEKLFF
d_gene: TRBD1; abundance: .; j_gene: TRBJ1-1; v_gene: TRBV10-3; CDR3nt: TGTGCCATCGGAACAGGGGGCGAAGGCACTGAAGCTTTCTTT; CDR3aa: CAIGTGGEGTEAFF
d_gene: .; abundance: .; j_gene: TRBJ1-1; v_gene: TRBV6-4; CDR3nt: TGTGCCAGCATCCTCGACCAAGGGGGCACTGAAGCTTTCTTT; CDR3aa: CASILDQGGTEAFF
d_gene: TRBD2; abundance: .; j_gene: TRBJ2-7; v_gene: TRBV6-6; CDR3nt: TGTGCCAGCACTTTAATACTAGCGGGGTCCTACGAGCAGTACTTC; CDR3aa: CASTLILAGSYEQYF